The next 3 T cell receptor beta chains were all read from a single sample in a study of PD-L1 blockade in urothelial cancer. Time point in this sample: peripheral blood 6 weeks after treatment start. Using immunoSEQ multiplex PCR, the repertoire was profiled, and TCRdb retains in-frame clones only, with some absent. The top ten clones hold 5.5% to 8% of a sample with 35,000 to 45,000 clones, 91% of them seen once. The sample was PBMCs, taken around atezolizumab (anti-PD-L1) treatment. Receptors originate from a man in his 70s with urothelial cancer.

For the CDR3, the DNA is TGTGCCAGCAGCTTGGTCCCTCAGGGCTTCCAAGAGACCCAGTACTTC. It translates to CASSLVPQGFQETQYF. The chain links TRBV5-6 to TRBJ2-5, with D possibly matching TRBD1 (5 bases). Trimming cost V 0 bases and J 1 base, with 13 bases left between them. Germline V CDR1 and CDR2: SGHDT, YYEEEE. The CDR3 contains 16 residues.

The chain carries TRBV6-1 and TRBJ1-2; D is uncertain. CDR1 MNHNS and CDR2 SASEGT come from the germline V gene. Trimming shortened V by 1 base and J by 0 bases, and 9 bases separated the two germline ends. The CDR3 has 15 residues. CDR3 residues: CASSEGGSPNYGYTF. In DNA form, the CDR3 reads TGTGCCAGCAGTGAAGGCGGCAGCCCTAACTATGGCTACACCTTC.

The J gene is TRBJ2-5, the V gene TRBV4-1; weak D call: TRBD2 (5 bases). The germline gives CDR1 MGHRA, CDR2 YSYEKL. This CDR3 has 17 amino acids. V lost 4 bases to trimming and J lost 5 bases, with 23 bases between them. This CDR3 reads CASSREDSAVLRETQYF. CDR3 DNA sequence: TGCGCCAGCAGCCGAGAAGATTCAGCGGTACTAAGGGAGACCCAGTACTTC.